This is a list of T cell receptor beta chains from one sample in a study of human T cells and chemical hapten exposure. A single record per CDR3 protein comes from TCRdb applying MiXCR to the RACE reads. The sample lists a few hundred thousand distinct CDR3 sequences, just under 6.5% occurring once. This specimen consisted of whole blood, obtained in connection with sensitization to the hapten diphenylcyclopropenone (DPC). All receptors derive from a woman in her late teens or twenties with alopecia areata. Some clones in this sample may be carry-over from other donors' samples. CDR3s include the opening cysteine and the closing phenylalanine or tryptophan. D genes are given only for firm matches. For some rows the clone size is stated as once, few or many, or as a class when expanded; others skip it.

TRBV4-2	many	TRBD1	TRBJ1-2	CASSQDRRQGAEGYTF	TGTGCCAGCAGCCAAGACCGGAGACAGGGGGCGGAGGGCTACACCTTC
TRBV11-2	-	-	TRBJ2-3	CTSSLVYPDTQYF	TGTACCAGCAGCTTAGTATACCCAGATACGCAGTATTTT
TRBV24-1	many	-	TRBJ1-4	CATSDSPGEKLFF	TGTGCCACCAGTGATTCTCCCGGGGAAAAACTGTTTTTT
TRBV6-4	many	-	TRBJ2-1	CASSDSPSSEQFF	TGTGCCAGCAGTGACTCTCCCAGCAGCGAGCAGTTCTTC
TRBV4-1	few	TRBD2	TRBJ2-3	CASSPRGRAGGITDTQYF	TGCGCCAGCAGCCCCCGCGGTCGGGCGGGGGGTATCACAGATACGCAGTATTTT
TRBV4-1	-	-	TRBJ2-5	CASSHGWTDRETQYF	TGCGCCAGCAGCCATGGATGGACAGACCGAGAGACCCAGTACTTC
TRBV28	many	-	TRBJ1-1	CASSWGGRGESFF	TGTGCCAGCAGTTGGGGAGGTAGGGGTGAGTCTTTCTTT
TRBV20-1	-	-	TRBJ2-6	CSARKDGANVLTF	TGCAGTGCTAGGAAGGACGGGGCCAACGTCCTGACTTTC
TRBV5-4	-	-	TRBJ1-2	CASSLPKVGAGGYTF	TGTGCCAGCAGCTTACCCAAAGTAGGGGCCGGTGGCTACACCTTC
TRBV25-1	few	-	TRBJ1-5	CASSEYWRGGWSNQPQHF	TGTGCCAGCAGTGAATATTGGAGGGGGGGCTGGAGCAATCAGCCCCAGCATTTT
TRBV10-3	few	-	TRBJ2-3	CAISDPFTDTQYF	TGTGCCATCAGTGACCCTTTCACAGATACGCAGTATTTT
TRBV20-1	-	TRBD1	TRBJ2-3	CSARVPGQGARDTQYF	TGCAGTGCTAGAGTCCCGGGACAGGGGGCTAGGGATACGCAGTATTTT
TRBV5-5	many	-	TRBJ1-1	CASIKTGGLEAFF	TGTGCCAGCATCAAAACGGGGGGCCTTGAAGCTTTCTTT
TRBV7-6	-	TRBD2	TRBJ2-1	CASSFQAGGSYNEQFF	TGTGCCAGCAGCTTTCAAGCGGGAGGCTCCTACAATGAGCAGTTCTTC
TRBV6-5	many	-	TRBJ1-1	CASTADGLLNTEAFF	TGTGCCAGCACCGCGGACGGATTACTGAACACTGAAGCTTTCTTT
TRBV29-1	few	TRBD2	TRBJ2-7	CSVEDREGAEQYF	TGCAGCGTTGAAGACCGGGAGGGAGCCGAGCAGTACTTC
TRBV2	many	-	TRBJ2-1	CASSVRVIGNEQFF	TGTGCCAGCAGTGTTAGGGTAATCGGCAATGAGCAGTTCTTC
TRBV29-1	few	TRBD2	TRBJ2-3	CSVVLAGGNTQYF	TGCAGCGTTGTCCTAGCGGGGGGGAATACGCAGTATTTT
TRBV5-1	few	TRBD2	TRBJ2-1	CASSFPGGSYNEQFF	TGCGCCAGCAGCTTCCCGGGGGGCTCCTACAATGAGCAGTTCTTC
TRBV11-2	-	TRBD2	TRBJ2-3	CASSLDRAGGITDTQYF	TGTGCCAGCAGCTTAGATCGCGCGGGGGGCATCACAGATACGCAGTATTTT
TRBV6-1	few	-	TRBJ2-1	CATGYDPEQFF	TGTGCCACGGGATACGACCCTGAGCAGTTCTTC
TRBV9	few	-	TRBJ2-3	CASSAIQGRSTDTQYF	TGTGCCAGCAGCGCAATACAGGGTAGAAGCACAGATACGCAGTATTTT
TRBV15	many	-	TRBJ1-3	CATSSYRRYSGNTIYF	TGTGCCACCAGCAGTTATCGACGTTACTCTGGAAACACCATATATTTT
TRBV29-1	few	TRBD2	TRBJ2-3	CSVEGLAGTDTQYF	TGCAGCGTTGAAGGACTAGCTGGTACCGATACGCAGTATTTT
TRBV6-1	many	TRBD1	TRBJ1-2	CASMDRPEKVHTF	TGTGCCAGCATGGACAGGCCCGAGAAGGTCCACACCTTC
TRBV28	-	TRBD2	TRBJ2-6	CASSRGESSGANVLTF	TGTGCCAGCAGTCGGGGGGAAAGCTCTGGGGCCAACGTCCTGACTTTC
TRBV7-3	few	-	TRBJ2-7	CASSSRQGGFEQYF	TGTGCCAGCAGCTCCCGACAGGGAGGTTTCGAGCAGTACTTC
TRBV5-1	-	-	TRBJ1-1	CASSLGFRASNTEAFF	TGCGCCAGCAGCTTGGGTTTTCGGGCCTCCAACACTGAAGCTTTCTTT
TRBV27	-	TRBD2	TRBJ2-7	CASSLSRSAGAYEQYF	TGTGCCAGCAGTTTATCGAGGTCCGCGGGGGCCTACGAGCAGTACTTC
TRBV5-1	few	-	TRBJ1-1	CASSLVGVSEAFF	TGCGCCAGCAGCTTGGTTGGGGTGTCTGAAGCTTTCTTT
TRBV13	many	TRBD1	TRBJ2-7	CASSSYRGSYEQYF	TGTGCCAGCAGCTCGTACAGGGGAAGCTACGAGCAGTACTTC
TRBV6-2/TRBV6-3	-	-	TRBJ2-6	CASRQGSGANVLTF	TGTGCCAGCAGACAAGGGTCTGGGGCCAACGTCCTGACTTTC
TRBV4-3	-	-	TRBJ1-3	CASSQSWYGTGNTIYF	TGCGCCAGCAGCCAAAGTTGGTACGGCACTGGAAACACCATATATTTT
TRBV7-9	-	-	TRBJ2-3	CASSLSRDTQYF	TGTGCCAGCAGCCTCTCTCGGGATACGCAGTATTTT
TRBV6-2/TRBV6-3	-	-	TRBJ2-2	CASSYLGGGELFF	TGTGCCAGCAGTTACCTGGGTGGCGGGGAGCTGTTTTTT
TRBV5-4	many	TRBD2	TRBJ2-7	CASSAVPTSGVRDEQYF	TGTGCCAGCAGCGCCGTACCGACTAGCGGGGTAAGGGACGAGCAGTACTTC